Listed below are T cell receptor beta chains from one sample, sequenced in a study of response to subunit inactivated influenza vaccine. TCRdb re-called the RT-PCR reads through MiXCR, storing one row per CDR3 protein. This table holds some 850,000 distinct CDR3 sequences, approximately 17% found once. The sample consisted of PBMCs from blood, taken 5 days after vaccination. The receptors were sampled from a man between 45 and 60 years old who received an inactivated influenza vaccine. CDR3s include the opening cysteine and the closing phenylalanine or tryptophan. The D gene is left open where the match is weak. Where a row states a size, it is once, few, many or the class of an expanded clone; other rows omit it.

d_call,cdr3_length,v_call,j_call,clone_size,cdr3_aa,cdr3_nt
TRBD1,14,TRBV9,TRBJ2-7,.,CASSAGQGMYEQYF,TGTGCCAGCAGCGCCGGACAGGGGATGTACGAGCAGTACTTC
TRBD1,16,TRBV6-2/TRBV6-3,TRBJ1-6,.,CASSRTGGGYNSPLHF,TGTGCCAGCAGCCGGACAGGGGGCGGATATAATTCACCCCTCCACTTT
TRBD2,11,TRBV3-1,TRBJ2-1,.,CASKLAGEQFF,TGTGCCAGCAAATTAGCGGGTGAGCAGTTCTTC
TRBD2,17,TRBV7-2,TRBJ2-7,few,CASSPGFGGRSAYEQYF,TGTGCCAGCAGCCCCGGATTTGGCGGGAGATCGGCCTACGAGCAGTACTTC
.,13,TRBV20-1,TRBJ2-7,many,CSARGPSSYEQYF,TGCAGTGCTAGGGGTCCGAGCTCCTACGAGCAGTACTTC
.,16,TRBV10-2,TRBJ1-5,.,CASSPPPTGSSQPQHF,TGCGCCAGCAGTCCCCCCCCAACAGGGTCCTCTCAGCCCCAGCATTTT
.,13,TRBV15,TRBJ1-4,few,CATSRVGGEKLFF,TGTGCCACCAGCAGAGTGGGGGGTGAAAAACTGTTTTTT
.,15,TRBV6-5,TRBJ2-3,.,CASSYQGTGTDTQYF,TGTGCCAGCAGTTACCAGGGGACCGGCACAGATACGCAGTATTTT
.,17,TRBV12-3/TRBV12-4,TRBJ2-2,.,CASSLPSRRVSTGELFF,TGTGCCAGCAGTCTCCCTTCTCGGAGGGTGAGCACCGGGGAGCTGTTTTTT
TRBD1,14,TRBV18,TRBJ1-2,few,CASSPGQGPVGYTF,TGTGCCAGCTCACCCGGACAGGGGCCGGTAGGCTACACCTTC
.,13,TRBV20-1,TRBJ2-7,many,CSASPIPSYEQYF,TGCAGTGCTAGCCCGATACCATCCTACGAGCAGTACTTC
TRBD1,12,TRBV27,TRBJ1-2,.,CASGTGMGGYTF,TGTGCCAGCGGGACAGGGATGGGCGGCTACACCTTC
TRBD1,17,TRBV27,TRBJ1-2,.,CASSFPRRRGPNYGYTF,TGTGCCAGCAGTTTTCCTCGACGAAGGGGGCCTAACTATGGCTACACCTTC
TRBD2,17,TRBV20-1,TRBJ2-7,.,CSARTSGLAGDPYEQYF,TGCAGTGCTAGGACCTCCGGACTAGCGGGGGACCCCTACGAGCAGTACTTC
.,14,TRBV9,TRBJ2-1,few,CASSVGGEAGSQFF,TGTGCCAGCAGCGTAGGGGGGGAGGCCGGTTCGCAGTTCTTC
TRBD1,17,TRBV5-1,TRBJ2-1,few,CASSLVGQGSSYNEQFF,TGCGCCAGCAGCTTGGTGGGACAGGGAAGCTCCTACAATGAGCAGTTCTTC
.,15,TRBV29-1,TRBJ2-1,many,CSVEILAPLGNEQFF,TGCAGCGTTGAAATCCTAGCCCCCTTGGGCAATGAGCAGTTCTTC
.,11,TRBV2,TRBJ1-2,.,CASNQRLVHTF,TGTGCCAGCAACCAACGCCTGGTTCACACCTTC
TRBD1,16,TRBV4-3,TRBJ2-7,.,CASSQDPGQGLYEQYF,TGCGCCAGCAGCCAAGATCCGGGACAGGGGCTCTACGAGCAGTACTTC
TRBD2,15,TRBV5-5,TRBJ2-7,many,CASSERLAGTYEQYF,TGTGCCAGCAGCGAGAGACTAGCGGGAACCTACGAGCAGTACTTC
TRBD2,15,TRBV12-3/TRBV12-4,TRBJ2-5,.,CASSVTSGYQETQYF,TGTGCCAGCAGTGTGACTAGCGGGTACCAAGAGACCCAGTACTTC
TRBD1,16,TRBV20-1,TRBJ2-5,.,CSASPGTGKYQETQYF,TGCAGTGCTAGCCCCGGGACAGGGAAGTACCAAGAGACCCAGTACTTC
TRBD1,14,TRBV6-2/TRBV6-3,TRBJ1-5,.,CASRDGQGGQPQHF,TGTGCCAGCAGGGACGGACAGGGGGGCCAGCCCCAGCATTTT
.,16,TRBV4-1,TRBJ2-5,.,CASSQDGDIPQETQYF,TGCGCCAGCAGCCAAGACGGAGACATACCTCAAGAGACCCAGTACTTC
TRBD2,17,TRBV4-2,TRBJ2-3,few,CASSGWTSGRLSDTQYF,TGTGCCAGCAGCGGATGGACTAGCGGGAGGCTCTCAGATACGCAGTATTTT
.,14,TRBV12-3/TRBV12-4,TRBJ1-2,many,CASGRTDANYGYTF,TGTGCCAGCGGTCGGACAGATGCTAACTATGGCTACACCTTC
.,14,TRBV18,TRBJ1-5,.,CASSPLMREQPQHF,TGTGCCAGCTCACCACTTATGCGGGAACAGCCCCAGCATTTT
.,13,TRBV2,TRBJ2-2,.,CASRDQGTGELFF,TGTGCCAGCAGGGATCAGGGGACCGGGGAGCTGTTTTTT
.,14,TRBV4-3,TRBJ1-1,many,CASSQPGSLTEAFF,TGCGCCAGCAGCCAGCCGGGGTCGCTAACTGAAGCTTTCTTT
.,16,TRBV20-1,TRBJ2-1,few,CSARDRWEPFSNEQFF,TGCAGTGCTAGAGATAGGTGGGAACCCTTTAGCAATGAGCAGTTCTTC
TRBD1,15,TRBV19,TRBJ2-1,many,CASSYGTGIYNEQFF,TGTGCCAGTAGTTATGGGACAGGGATTTACAATGAGCAGTTCTTC
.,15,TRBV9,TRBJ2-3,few,CASSVGATSTDTQYF,TGTGCCAGCAGCGTAGGCGCGACTAGCACAGATACGCAGTATTTT
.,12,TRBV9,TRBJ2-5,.,CASNRVEETQYF,TGTGCCAGCAATCGCGTAGAAGAGACCCAGTACTTC
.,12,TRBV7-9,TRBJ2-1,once,CASSLDLEEQFF,TGTGCCAGCAGCTTAGATTTAGAAGAGCAGTTCTTC
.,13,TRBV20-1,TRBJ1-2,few,CSARVRENYGYTF,TGCAGTGCTAGAGTCAGGGAGAACTATGGCTACACCTTC
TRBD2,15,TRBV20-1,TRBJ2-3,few,CSARNWASGLYTQYF,TGCAGTGCTAGAAATTGGGCTAGCGGTCTATATACGCAGTATTTT
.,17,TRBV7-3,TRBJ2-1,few,CASSSEPVASSYNEQFF,TGTGCCAGCAGCTCAGAACCGGTTGCGAGCTCCTACAATGAGCAGTTCTTC
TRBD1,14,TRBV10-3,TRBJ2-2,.,CAISADRSPGELFF,TGTGCCATCAGTGCGGACAGGTCTCCCGGGGAGCTGTTTTTT
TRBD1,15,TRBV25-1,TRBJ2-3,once,CASSFLRDSTDTQYF,TGTGCCAGCAGCTTCCTCCGGGACAGTACAGATACGCAGTATTTT
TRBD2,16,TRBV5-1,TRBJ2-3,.,CASSPTVGRVTDTQYF,TGCGCCAGCAGCCCGACAGTCGGGAGGGTCACAGATACGCAGTATTTT
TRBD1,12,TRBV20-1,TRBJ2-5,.,CSAGTGGAGQYF,TGCAGTGCGGGGACAGGGGGCGCAGGCCAGTACTTC
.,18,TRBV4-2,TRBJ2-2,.,CASSQVGVGTRGTGELFF,TGTGCCAGCAGCCAAGTAGGAGTCGGGACTCGGGGCACCGGGGAGCTGTTTTTT
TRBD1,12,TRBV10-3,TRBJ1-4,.,CAIGTGNEKLFF,TGTGCCATCGGGACAGGGAATGAAAAACTGTTTTTT
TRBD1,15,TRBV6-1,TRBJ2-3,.,CASNRQGASTDTQYF,TGTGCCAGCAACCGACAGGGGGCTAGCACAGATACGCAGTATTTT
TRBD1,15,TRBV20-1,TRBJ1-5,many,CSARAGTGANQPQHF,TGCAGTGCTAGAGCCGGGACAGGGGCTAATCAGCCCCAGCATTTT
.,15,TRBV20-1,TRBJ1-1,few,CSARDIGRWDTEAFF,TGCAGTGCTAGAGATATCGGACGGTGGGACACTGAAGCTTTCTTT
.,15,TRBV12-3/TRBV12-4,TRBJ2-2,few,CASGQYGLVVGELFF,TGTGCCAGCGGTCAGTATGGGTTAGTCGTCGGGGAGCTGTTTTTT